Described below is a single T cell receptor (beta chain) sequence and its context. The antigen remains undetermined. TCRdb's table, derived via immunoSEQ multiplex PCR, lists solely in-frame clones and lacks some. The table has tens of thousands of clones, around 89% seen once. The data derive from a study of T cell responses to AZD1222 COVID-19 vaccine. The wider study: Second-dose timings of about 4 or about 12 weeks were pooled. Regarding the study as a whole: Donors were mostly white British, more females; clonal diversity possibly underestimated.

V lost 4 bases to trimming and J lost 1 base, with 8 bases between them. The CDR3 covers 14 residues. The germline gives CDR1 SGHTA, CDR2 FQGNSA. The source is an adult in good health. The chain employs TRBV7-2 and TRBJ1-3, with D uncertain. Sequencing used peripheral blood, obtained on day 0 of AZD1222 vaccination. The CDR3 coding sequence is TGTGCCAGCAGCTCCGGCCTTTCTGGAAACACCATATATTTT. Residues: CASSSGLSGNTIYF.